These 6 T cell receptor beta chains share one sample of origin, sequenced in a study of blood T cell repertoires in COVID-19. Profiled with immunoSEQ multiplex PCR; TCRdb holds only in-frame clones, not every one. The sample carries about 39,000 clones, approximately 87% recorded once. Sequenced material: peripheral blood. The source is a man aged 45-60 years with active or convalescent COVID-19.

CDR3 in DNA: TGTGCCACATCAGGGTTTCCTGGAAACACCATATATTTT. Amino acids: CATSGFPGNTIYF. J is TRBJ1-3 and V is TRBV28, with TRBD1 as a possible D gene (5 bases). CDR1 and CDR2 from the germline V gene are MDHEN and SYDVKM. V lost 10 bases to trimming and J lost 2 bases, with 12 bases between them. The CDR3 spans 13 residues.

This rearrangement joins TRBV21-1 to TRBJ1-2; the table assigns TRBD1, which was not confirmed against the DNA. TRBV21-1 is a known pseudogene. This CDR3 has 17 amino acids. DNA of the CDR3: TGTGCCAGCAGCAAAGAAGTCGTACACGTTCTCCTCGATGGCTACACCTTC. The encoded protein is CASSKEVVHVLLDGYTF.

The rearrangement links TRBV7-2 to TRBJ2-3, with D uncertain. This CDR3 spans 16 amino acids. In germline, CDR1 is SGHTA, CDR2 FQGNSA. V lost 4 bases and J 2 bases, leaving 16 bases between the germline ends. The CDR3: CASSYRGLLNTDTQYF. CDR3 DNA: TGTGCCAGCAGCTACCGCGGTCTATTGAACACAGATACGCAGTATTTT. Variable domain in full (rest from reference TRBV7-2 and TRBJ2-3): GAGVSQSPSNKVTEKGKDVELRCDPISGHTALYWYRQSLGQGLEFLIYFQGNSAPDKSGLPSDRFSAERTGGSVSTLTIQRTQQEDSAVYLCASSYRGLLNTDTQYFGPGTRLTVL.

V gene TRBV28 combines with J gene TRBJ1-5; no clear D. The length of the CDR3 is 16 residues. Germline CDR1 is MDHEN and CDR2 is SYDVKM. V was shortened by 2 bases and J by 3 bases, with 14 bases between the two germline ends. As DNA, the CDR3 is TGTGCCAGCAGTTTAGTAGCCCCGCTGCTCAATCAGCCCCAGCATTTT. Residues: CASSLVAPLLNQPQHF.

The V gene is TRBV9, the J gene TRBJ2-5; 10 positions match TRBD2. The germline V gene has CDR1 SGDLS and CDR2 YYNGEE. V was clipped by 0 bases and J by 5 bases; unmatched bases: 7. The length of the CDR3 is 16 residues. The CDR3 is CASSVGAGGRPETQYF. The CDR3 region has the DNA TGTGCCAGCAGCGTAGGAGCGGGGGGGCGTCCTGAGACCCAGTACTTC.

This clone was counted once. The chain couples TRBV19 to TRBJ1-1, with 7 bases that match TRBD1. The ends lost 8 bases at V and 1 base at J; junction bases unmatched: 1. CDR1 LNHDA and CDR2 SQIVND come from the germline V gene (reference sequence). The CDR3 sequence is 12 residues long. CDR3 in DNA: TGTGCCAGTGGACAGGAGAACACTGAAGCTTTCTTT. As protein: CASGQENTEAFF.